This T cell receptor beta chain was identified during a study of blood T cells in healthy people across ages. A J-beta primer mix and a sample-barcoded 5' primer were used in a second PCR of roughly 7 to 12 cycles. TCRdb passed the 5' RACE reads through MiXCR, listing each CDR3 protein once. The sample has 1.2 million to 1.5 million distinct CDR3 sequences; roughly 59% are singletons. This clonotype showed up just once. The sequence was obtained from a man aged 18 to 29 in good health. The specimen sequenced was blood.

The CDR3 protein is CASSLNGGSTGELFF. DNA of the CDR3: TGTGCCAGCAGCCTCAATGGTGGGAGCACCGGGGAGCTGTTTTTT. The V and J genes are TRBV7-7 and TRBJ2-2; a possible D gene is TRBD2 (5 bases). The CDR3 is made up of 15 amino acids. Germline lookup yields CDR1 SSHAT and CDR2 FNYEAQ (reference sequence). The V gene lost 5 bases and the J gene lost 4 bases, with 14 bases spanning the gap.